This TCR beta chain is drawn from a study of blood T cell repertoires in COVID-19 (dated by TCRdb to the early 2020s). Study-wide context: Samples covering the acute and convalescent phases of COVID-19 were provided by collaborators in the United States, Italy and Spain. The prospective study material was composed of cDNA or gDNA derived from T cells, B-cell-depleted T cells, or PBMCs. Sample metadata almost always included a de-identified subject ID, COVID-19 status, age in years and sex. The repertoires were released in a freely available public database intended as a resource for research on the immune response to SARS-CoV-2. Where available, HLA class I and class II types were taken from metadata supplied by the sample provider and were not determined by assay-based typing. The dataset comprised deeply sampled blood TCRbeta repertoires from subjects exposed to, actively infected with, or recovered from COVID-19. Samples were obtained from the ongoing ImmuneRACE study (first 160 participants) and from 1,254 subjects provided by 6 global collaborators.

The research as a whole found: Clinical and demographic metadata were provided uncurated, with the amount varying by source and participant.

CDR1 and CDR2, looked up from the germline V gene, are MNHEY and SVGAGI. The CDR3 runs 15 amino acids, cysteine and phenylalanine included. The CDR3 DNA has 45 bases and is translated from base 1. The V and J ends are trimmed by 0 bases and 6 bases, leaving 11 bases between them. The immunoSEQ Assay, a bias-controlled multiplex PCR, was used to amplify TCRbeta CDR3 regions from genomic DNA. The original methods were these. Within the assay, amplification of reference gene primers was used to estimate how many nucleated cells each sample contained. Sequence reads were collapsed and filtered to measure the absolute abundance of every unique TCRbeta CDR3 rearrangement. For each sample, productive Simpson clonality was calculated as the square root of Simpson's diversity index over productive rearrangements. The immuneACCESS repertoire file appears here via TCRdb, limited to in-frame rearrangements. These files lack a portion of the clones; in checked studies, under half of the deficit traces to unresolved V genes, and the cause of the others is not known. V, J and clone size reflect that table, while D and trimming were determined from the DNA. The sample includes approximately 200,000 clones, with roughly 80% observed a single time. The top ten constitute 8% to 13% of the sample.

Collaborating institutions collected whole blood in K2EDTA tubes following their own protocols. For TCRbeta analysis, collaborators shipped samples in one of three forms: frozen whole blood, isolated PBMCs, or DNA extracted from either of those sample types. Comments on this clone: It lacks a known antigen. The sample holds no much larger clone one base away, and base qualities are not on file.

Sequencing was done on a sample of peripheral blood. The TCR comes from an elderly woman with acute or convalescent COVID-19. The rearrangement joined TRBV6-5 to TRBJ1-4; no D segment can be confidently identified. The CDR3 sequence is CASSYSRQVDEKLFF. Read as DNA, the sequence is TGTGCCAGCAGTTACTCTAGGCAGGTCGATGAAAAACTGTTTTTT.